Below, 8 T cell receptor beta chains from the same sample are listed, as sequenced in a study of identical twins. Each CDR3 protein gets one entry after TCRdb re-called the 5' RACE reads with MiXCR. Of under 1 million distinct CDR3 sequences in the sample, around an eighth are singletons; the top ten hold around 1.5%. The data also belong to a second study, concerning yellow fever vaccine responses in identical twins.

Sequenced: PBMCs. The source is a young woman in good health.

This clonotype was seen only once. The V and J genes are TRBV7-9 and TRBJ1-2; D possibly corresponds to TRBD1 (6 bases). The CDR3 is 15 amino acids. V lost 5 bases and J lost 7, with 20 bases in between. Germline CDR1 is SEHNR and CDR2 is FQNEAQ (reference sequence). The CDR3 coding sequence is TGTGCCAGCAGCGTACTGGGGGCGGGGGCCTTTGGCTACACCTTC. Translating gives CASSVLGAGAFGYTF.

This clonotype was detected a few times. DNA for the CDR3: TGCGCCAGCAGCTCAAGAGCAGTAGCGGGGACCAATGAGCAGTTCTTC. This gives the protein CASSSRAVAGTNEQFF. J is TRBJ2-1 and V is TRBV4-1; 8 bases fit TRBD2. Germline V CDR1 and CDR2: MGHRA, YSYEKL. The CDR3 sequence is 16 residues long. Trimming took 5 bases from V and 6 from J; bases not matched to a gene: 12.

The chain combines TRBV7-6 with TRBJ2-2, with D hard to call. Germline V CDR1 and CDR2: SGHVS, FNYEAQ. The CDR3 has 17 amino acids. Trimming took off 0 bases at V and 3 bases at J, with 14 bases between the two ends. In nucleotides, the CDR3 is TGTGCCAGCAGCTTAGCGGCTTGGCAGGATCACACCGGGGAGCTGTTTTTT. Translating gives CASSLAAWQDHTGELFF.

This clonotype was detected many times. The chain combines TRBV25-1 with TRBJ2-1; D gene uncertain. V was clipped by 10 bases and J by 7 bases, with 11 bases between them. The CDR3 runs to 11 residues. The V gene's germline CDR1 is MGHDK and CDR2 SYGVNS. The CDR3 nucleotides read TGTGCCATCTCTATAGGGAATGAGCAGTTCTTC. It specifies CAISIGNEQFF.

The chain recombines TRBV29-1 with TRBJ2-3; 10 bases fit TRBD2. The CDR3 has 14 amino acids. V gave up 4 bases and J gave up 2 bases; unmatched junction bases: 3. Germline-derived CDR1 and CDR2 are SQVTM and ANQGSEA. CDR3 sequence reads: CSVGLAGATDTQYF. In DNA form, the CDR3 reads TGCAGCGTTGGTCTAGCGGGGGCCACAGATACGCAGTATTTT.

The chain employs TRBV24-1 and TRBJ2-3; D gene uncertain. The CDR3 sequence is 11 residues long. V was trimmed by 3 bases and J by 7 bases, leaving 4 bases between them. Germline loops: CDR1 KGHDR, CDR2 SFDVKD. Here the CDR3 DNA reads TGTGCCACCAGTGATCCCTATACGCAGTATTTT. This translates into CATSDPYTQYF.

This clonotype appeared a few times. V gene TRBV5-1 combines with J gene TRBJ2-7, with TRBD1 as a possible D gene (6 bases). CDR3 length: 14 residues. The germline V and J ends were trimmed by 5 bases and 2 bases, with 14 bases remaining between them. Germline values: CDR1 SGHRS, CDR2 YFSETQ. CDR3 amino acids: CASRSGARPYEQYF. The CDR3 DNA sequence: TGCGCCAGCAGATCAGGGGCGCGACCCTACGAGCAGTACTTC.

The CDR3 DNA reads as TGTGCCAGCAGCTTTAAGTCGGGGGGCAAGTTGGACAATGAGCAGTTCTTC. Protein product: CASSFKSGGKLDNEQFF. The chain carries TRBV7-9 and TRBJ2-1, with D possibly TRBD2 on 7 matching bases. V lost 3 bases to trimming and J lost 5 bases, with 20 bases between them. The CDR3 consists of 17 residues. Germline V CDR1 and CDR2: SEHNR, FQNEAQ (reference sequence).